Listed below are T cell receptor beta chains from one sample, sequenced in a study of T cell responses to AZD1222 COVID-19 vaccine. Assay used: immunoSEQ multiplex PCR; TCRdb lists only in-frame clones, some missing. The sample gives more than 95,000 clones, just over 85% of which show up once; approximately 10% is in the top ten. The sequenced sample was peripheral blood, obtained on day 0 of AZD1222 vaccination. The source of these receptors is an adult in good health. CDR3s include the opening cysteine and the closing phenylalanine or tryptophan. The D gene is left open where the match is weak. The size entry is marked missing in some rows and otherwise reads once, few, many or a size class.

clone_size j_call v_call d_call cdr3_aa cdr3_nt
NA TRBJ2-3 TRBV6-5 TRBD2 CASSYLGGSTDTQYF TGTGCCAGCAGTTATCTGGGCGGGAGTACAGATACGCAGTATTTT
NA TRBJ2-7 TRBV29-1 NA CSVDSGYEQYF TGCAGCGTTGACAGTGGGTACGAGCAGTACTTC
NA TRBJ2-5 TRBV18 TRBD1 CASSPRTGNQETQYF TGTGCCAGCTCACCAAGGACAGGGAACCAAGAGACCCAGTACTTC
few TRBJ2-5 TRBV4-1 TRBD2 CASSQGSGLATQETQYF TGCGCCAGCAGCCAGGGGTCTGGACTAGCCACCCAAGAGACCCAGTACTTC
once TRBJ1-3 TRBV12-5 NA CASGLGPSGNTIYF TGTGCTAGTGGTTTGGGACCCTCTGGAAACACCATATATTTT
NA TRBJ2-2 TRBV19 NA CASSIEYNTGELFF TGTGCCAGTAGTATAGAATACAACACCGGGGAGCTGTTTTTT
NA TRBJ1-2 TRBV21-1 NA CASSKGQGPEGYGYTF TGTGCCAGCAGTAAAGGGCAGGGGCCAGAAGGCTATGGCTACACCTTC
once TRBJ2-2 TRBV6-2/TRBV6-3 NA CASSQTGNSGTGELFF TGTGCCAGCAGTCAAACAGGGAATTCAGGCACCGGGGAGCTGTTTTTT
NA TRBJ1-2 TRBV19 TRBD1 CASRVSGTGGYGYTF TGTGCCAGTAGAGTCTCCGGGACAGGGGGCTATGGCTACACCTTC
NA TRBJ2-7 TRBV15 TRBD2 CATSRSVAGGHNEQYF TGTGCCACCAGCAGATCCGTAGCGGGAGGGCATAACGAGCAGTACTTC
NA TRBJ1-2 TRBV5-1 NA CASSFSGLNYGYTF TGCGCCAGCAGCTTCAGCGGACTTAACTATGGCTACACCTTC
once TRBJ1-1 TRBV29-1 NA CSGGTGNSEAFF TGCAGTGGAGGGACGGGGAATTCTGAAGCTTTCTTT
NA TRBJ2-1 TRBV18 TRBD2 CASSPPSGDGYNEQFF TGTGCCAGCTCACCACCGAGCGGGGACGGTTACAATGAGCAGTTCTTC
NA TRBJ1-1 TRBV18 TRBD1 CASSPNRGKNTEAFF TGTGCCAGCTCACCGAACAGGGGGAAGAACACTGAAGCTTTCTTT
NA TRBJ1-1 TRBV9 TRBD1 CASSVTGGVGTEAFF TGTGCCAGCAGCGTGACAGGGGGCGTAGGCACTGAAGCTTTCTTT
NA TRBJ1-1 TRBV19 TRBD1 CASSIPQRQGPMNTEAFF TGTGCCAGTAGTATACCCCAGAGACAGGGACCGATGAACACTGAAGCTTTCTTT